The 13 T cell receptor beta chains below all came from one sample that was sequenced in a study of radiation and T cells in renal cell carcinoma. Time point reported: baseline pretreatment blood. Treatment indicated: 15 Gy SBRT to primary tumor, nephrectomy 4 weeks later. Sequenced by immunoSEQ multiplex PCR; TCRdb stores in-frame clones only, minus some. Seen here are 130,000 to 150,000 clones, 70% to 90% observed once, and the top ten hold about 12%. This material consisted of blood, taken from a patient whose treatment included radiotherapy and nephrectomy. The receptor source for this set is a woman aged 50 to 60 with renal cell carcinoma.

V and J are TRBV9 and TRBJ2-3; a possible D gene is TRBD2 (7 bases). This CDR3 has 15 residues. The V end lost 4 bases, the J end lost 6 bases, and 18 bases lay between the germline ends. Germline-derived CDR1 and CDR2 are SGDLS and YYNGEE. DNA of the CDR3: TGTGCCAGCAGCACCCAAACCGGGGGGCCGGATACGCAGTATTTT. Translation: CASSTQTGGPDTQYF.

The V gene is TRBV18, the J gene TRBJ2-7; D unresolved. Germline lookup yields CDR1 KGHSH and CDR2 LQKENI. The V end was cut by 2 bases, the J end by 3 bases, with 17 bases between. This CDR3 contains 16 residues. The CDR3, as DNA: TGTGCCAGCTCACCAACGACGGTTTCAGGTAGCTACGAGCAGTACTTC. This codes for CASSPTTVSGSYEQYF.

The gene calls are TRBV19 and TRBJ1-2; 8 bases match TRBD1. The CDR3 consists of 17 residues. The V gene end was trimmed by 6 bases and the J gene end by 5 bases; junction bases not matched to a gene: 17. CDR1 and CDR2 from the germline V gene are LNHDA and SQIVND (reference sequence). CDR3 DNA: TGTGCCAGTAGGTTACATAGTGGACAGGGACGAGGGTATGGCTACACCTTC. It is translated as CASRLHSGQGRGYGYTF.

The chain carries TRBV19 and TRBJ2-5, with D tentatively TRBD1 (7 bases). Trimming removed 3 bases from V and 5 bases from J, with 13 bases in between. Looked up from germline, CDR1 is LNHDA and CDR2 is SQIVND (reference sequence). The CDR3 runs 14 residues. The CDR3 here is CASSIQGGAETQYF. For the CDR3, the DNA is TGTGCCAGTAGTATTCAGGGGGGAGCGGAGACCCAGTACTTC.

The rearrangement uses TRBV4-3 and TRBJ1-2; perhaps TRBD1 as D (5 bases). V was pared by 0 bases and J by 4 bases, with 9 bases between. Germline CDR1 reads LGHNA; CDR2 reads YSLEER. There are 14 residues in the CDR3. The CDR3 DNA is TGCGCCAGCAGCCAAGAAAGGGGCGCCTATGGCTACACCTTC. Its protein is CASSQERGAYGYTF.

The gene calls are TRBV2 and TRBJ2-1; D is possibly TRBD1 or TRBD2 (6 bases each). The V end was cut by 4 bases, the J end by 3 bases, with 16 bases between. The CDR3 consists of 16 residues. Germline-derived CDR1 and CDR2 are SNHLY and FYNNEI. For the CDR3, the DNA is TGTGCCAGCAGTGGCTGGGGGGCCCCTCGCTACAATGAGCAGTTCTTC. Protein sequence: CASSGWGAPRYNEQFF.

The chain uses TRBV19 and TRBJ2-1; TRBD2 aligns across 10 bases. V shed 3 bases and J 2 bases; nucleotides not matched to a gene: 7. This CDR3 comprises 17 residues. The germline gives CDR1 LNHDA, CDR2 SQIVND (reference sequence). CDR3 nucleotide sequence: TGTGCCAGTAGTATTTCCCCTAGCGGGGGCCCCTACAATGAGCAGTTCTTC. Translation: CASSISPSGGPYNEQFF.

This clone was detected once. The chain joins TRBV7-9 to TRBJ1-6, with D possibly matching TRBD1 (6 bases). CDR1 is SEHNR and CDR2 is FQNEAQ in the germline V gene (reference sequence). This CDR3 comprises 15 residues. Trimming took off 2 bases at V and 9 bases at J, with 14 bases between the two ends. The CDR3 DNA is TGTGCCAGCAGCTTAACTCGGGGGGGCGGTTCACCCCTCCACTTT. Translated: CASSLTRGGGSPLHF.

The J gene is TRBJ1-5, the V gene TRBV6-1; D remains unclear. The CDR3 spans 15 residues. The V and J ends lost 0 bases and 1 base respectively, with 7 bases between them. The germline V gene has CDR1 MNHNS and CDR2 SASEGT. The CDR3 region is CASSEAGMSNQPQHF. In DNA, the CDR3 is TGTGCCAGCAGTGAAGCGGGAATGAGCAATCAGCCCCAGCATTTT.

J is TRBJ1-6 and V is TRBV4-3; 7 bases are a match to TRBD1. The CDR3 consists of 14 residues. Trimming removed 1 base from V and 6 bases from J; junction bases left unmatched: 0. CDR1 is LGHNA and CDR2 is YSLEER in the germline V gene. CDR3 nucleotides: TGCGCCAGCAGCCAAGGGGACAGTAATTCACCCCTCCACTTT. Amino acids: CASSQGDSNSPLHF.

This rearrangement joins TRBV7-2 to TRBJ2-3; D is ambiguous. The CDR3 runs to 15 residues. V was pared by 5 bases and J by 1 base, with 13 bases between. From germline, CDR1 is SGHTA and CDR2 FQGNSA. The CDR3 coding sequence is TGTGCCAGCAGCCCCTTGAGCCCGGGCACAGATACGCAGTATTTT. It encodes CASSPLSPGTDTQYF.

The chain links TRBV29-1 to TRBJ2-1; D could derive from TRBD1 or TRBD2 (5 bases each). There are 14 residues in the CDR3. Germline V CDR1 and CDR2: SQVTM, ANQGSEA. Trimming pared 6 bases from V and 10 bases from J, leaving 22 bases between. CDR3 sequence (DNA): TGCAGCGTAGATACCGGGACCGCAAATGAAGAGCAGTTCTTC. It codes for CSVDTGTANEEQFF.

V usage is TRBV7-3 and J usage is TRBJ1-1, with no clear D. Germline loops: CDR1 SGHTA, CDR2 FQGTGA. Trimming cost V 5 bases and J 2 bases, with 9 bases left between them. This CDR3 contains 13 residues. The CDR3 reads CASSIGANTEAFF. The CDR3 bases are TGTGCCAGCAGCATCGGAGCAAACACTGAAGCTTTCTTT.